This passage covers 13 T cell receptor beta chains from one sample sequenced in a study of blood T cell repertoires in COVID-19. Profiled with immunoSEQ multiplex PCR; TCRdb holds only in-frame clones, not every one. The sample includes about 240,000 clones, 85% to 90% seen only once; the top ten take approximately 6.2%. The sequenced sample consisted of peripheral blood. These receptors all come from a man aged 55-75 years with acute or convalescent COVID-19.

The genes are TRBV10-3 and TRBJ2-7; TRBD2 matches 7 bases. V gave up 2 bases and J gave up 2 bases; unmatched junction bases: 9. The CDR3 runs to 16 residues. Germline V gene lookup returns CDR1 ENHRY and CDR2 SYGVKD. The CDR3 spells CAISEAASGITYEQYF. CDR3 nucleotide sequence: TGTGCCATCAGTGAGGCCGCTAGCGGAATTACCTACGAGCAGTACTTC.

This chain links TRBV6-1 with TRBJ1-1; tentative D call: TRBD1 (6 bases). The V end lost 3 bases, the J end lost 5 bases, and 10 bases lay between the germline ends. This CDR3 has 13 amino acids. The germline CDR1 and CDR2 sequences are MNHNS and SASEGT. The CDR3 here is CASSERGITEAFF. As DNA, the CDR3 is TGTGCCAGCAGTGAGAGGGGGATAACTGAAGCTTTCTTT.

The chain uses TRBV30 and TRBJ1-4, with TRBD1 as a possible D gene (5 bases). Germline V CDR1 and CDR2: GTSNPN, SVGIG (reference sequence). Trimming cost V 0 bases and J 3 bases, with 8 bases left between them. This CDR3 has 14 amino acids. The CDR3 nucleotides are TGTGCCTGGAGTGTAACCAGGGCTAATGAAAAACTGTTTTTT. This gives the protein CAWSVTRANEKLFF.

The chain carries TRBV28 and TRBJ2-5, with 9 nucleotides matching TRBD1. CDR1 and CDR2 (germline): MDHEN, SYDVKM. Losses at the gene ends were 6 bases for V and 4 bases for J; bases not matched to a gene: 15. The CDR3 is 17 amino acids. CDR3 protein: CASSLGTGRKRGETQYF. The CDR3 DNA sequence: TGTGCCAGCAGCTTGGGGACAGGGAGGAAGAGGGGAGAGACCCAGTACTTC.

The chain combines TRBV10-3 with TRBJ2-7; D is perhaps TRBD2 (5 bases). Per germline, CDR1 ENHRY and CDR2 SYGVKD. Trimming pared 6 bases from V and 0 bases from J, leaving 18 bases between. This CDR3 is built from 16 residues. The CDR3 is CAIRRAVTISSYEQYF. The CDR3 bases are TGTGCCATCAGGAGGGCAGTTACCATCTCCTCCTACGAGCAGTACTTC.

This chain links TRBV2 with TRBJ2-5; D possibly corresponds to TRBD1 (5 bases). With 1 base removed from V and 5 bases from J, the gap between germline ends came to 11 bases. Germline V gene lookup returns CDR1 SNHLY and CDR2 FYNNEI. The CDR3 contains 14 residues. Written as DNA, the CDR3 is TGTGCCAGCAGTGAAGGCCGGGCAGGGGAGACCCAGTACTTC. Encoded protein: CASSEGRAGETQYF.

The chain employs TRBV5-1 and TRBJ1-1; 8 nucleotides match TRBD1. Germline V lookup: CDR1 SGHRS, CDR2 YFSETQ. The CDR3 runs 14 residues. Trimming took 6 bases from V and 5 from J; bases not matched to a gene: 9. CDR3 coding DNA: TGCGCCAGCATCAAGGACAGGGAGTTTACTGAAGCTTTCTTT. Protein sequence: CASIKDREFTEAFF.

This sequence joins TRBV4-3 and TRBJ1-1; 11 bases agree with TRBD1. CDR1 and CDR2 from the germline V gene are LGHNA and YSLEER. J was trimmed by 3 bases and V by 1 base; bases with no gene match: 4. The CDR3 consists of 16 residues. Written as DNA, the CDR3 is TGCGCCAGCAGCCAAGTGGGGACAGGGGGTGACACTGAAGCTTTCTTT. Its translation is CASSQVGTGGDTEAFF.

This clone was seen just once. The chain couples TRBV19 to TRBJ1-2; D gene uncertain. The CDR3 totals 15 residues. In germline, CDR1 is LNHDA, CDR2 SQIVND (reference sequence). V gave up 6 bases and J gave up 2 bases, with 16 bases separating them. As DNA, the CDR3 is TGTGCCAGTAGAATCGCCCCGGGTTCAAACTATGGCTACACCTTC. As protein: CASRIAPGSNYGYTF.

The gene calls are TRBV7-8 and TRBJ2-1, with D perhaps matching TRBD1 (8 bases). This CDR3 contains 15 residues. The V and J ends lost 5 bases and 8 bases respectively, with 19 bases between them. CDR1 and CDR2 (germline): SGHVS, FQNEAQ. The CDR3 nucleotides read TGTGCCAGCAGCAAAAACAGGGGGGGGAGTTATGAGCAGTTCTTC. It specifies CASSKNRGGSYEQFF.

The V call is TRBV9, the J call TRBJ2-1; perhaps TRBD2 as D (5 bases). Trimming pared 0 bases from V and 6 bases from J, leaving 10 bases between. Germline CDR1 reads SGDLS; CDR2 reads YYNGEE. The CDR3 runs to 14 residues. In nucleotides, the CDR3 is TGTGCCAGCAGCGTAGATCTAGCCCGCAATGAGCAGTTCTTC. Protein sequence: CASSVDLARNEQFF.

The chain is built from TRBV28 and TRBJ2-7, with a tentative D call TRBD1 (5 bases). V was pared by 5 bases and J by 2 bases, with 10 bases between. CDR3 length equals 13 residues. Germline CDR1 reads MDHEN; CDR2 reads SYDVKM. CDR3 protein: CASSQGSPYEQYF. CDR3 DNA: TGTGCCAGCAGTCAGGGTAGTCCCTACGAGCAGTACTTC.

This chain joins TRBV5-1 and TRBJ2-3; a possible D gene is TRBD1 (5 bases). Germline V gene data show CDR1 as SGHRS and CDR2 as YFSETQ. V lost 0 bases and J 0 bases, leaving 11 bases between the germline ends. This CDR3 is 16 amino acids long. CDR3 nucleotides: TGCGCCAGCAGCTTGGAGGGCAGGGTCAGCACAGATACGCAGTATTTT. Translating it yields CASSLEGRVSTDTQYF.